This T cell receptor (beta chain) was captured by sequencing in a study of blood T cells in healthy people across ages. V lost 1 base to trimming and J lost 8 bases; unmatched junction nucleotides: 13. The CDR3 runs 17 residues. CDR1 SGHTA and CDR2 FQGNSA come from the germline V gene. At least ten counts were recorded for this clonotype. The use of a sample-barcoded 5' primer and a J-beta primer mix characterized a second PCR of roughly 6 to 11 cycles. TCRdb reprocessed the 5' RACE reads via MiXCR and lists one record per CDR3 protein. The table includes hundreds of thousands of distinct CDR3 sequences, roughly 41% detected once.

The receptor comes from a man older than 75 in good health. The chain has TRBV7-2 and TRBJ1-4; 7 positions match TRBD1. The source material was blood. This CDR3 is CASSLVGTGQSPEKLFF. In DNA, the CDR3 is TGTGCCAGCAGCTTAGTGGGGACGGGACAGTCTCCCGAAAAACTGTTTTTT. Supplemented by reference TRBV7-2 and TRBJ1-4, the full variable domain reads GAGVSQSPSNKVTEKGKDVELRCDPISGHTALYWYRQSLGQGLEFLIYFQGNSAPDKSGLPSDRFSAERTGGSVSTLTIQRTQQEDSAVYLCASSLVGTGQSPEKLFFGSGTQLSVL.